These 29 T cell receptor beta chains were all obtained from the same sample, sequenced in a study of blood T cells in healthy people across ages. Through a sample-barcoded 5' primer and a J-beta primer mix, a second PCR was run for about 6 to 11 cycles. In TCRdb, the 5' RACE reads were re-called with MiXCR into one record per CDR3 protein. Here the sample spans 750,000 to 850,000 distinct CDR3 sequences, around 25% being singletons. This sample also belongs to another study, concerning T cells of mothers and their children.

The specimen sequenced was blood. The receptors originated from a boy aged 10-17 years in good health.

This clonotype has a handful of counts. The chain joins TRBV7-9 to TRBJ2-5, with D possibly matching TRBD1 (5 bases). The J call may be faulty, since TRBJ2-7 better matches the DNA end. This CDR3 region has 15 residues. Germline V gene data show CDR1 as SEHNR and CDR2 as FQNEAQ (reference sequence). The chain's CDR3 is CASSPQTAYVYEQYF. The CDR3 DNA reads TGTGCCAGCAGCCCGCAGACAGCCTATGTTTACGAGCAGTACTTC.

CDR3 residues: CSAPGTAYNEQFF. The DNA for the CDR3 is TGCAGTGCTCCCGGGACAGCATACAATGAGCAGTTCTTC. J is TRBJ2-1 and V is TRBV20-1, with TRBD1 identical over 7 bases. J lost 4 bases, V lost 5 bases, and 5 bases had no gene match. The CDR3 runs 13 residues. The germline CDR1 and CDR2 sequences are DFQATT and SNEGSKA (reference sequence).

CDR3 sequence: CASSGRIHNEQFF. As DNA, the CDR3 is TGTGCCAGCAGCGGAAGGATCCACAATGAGCAGTTCTTC. The gene calls are TRBV9 and TRBJ2-1; D unresolved. CDR1 is SGDLS, CDR2 YYNGEE, per germline. CDR3 length equals 13 residues. The germline V and J ends were trimmed by 3 bases and 5 bases, with 9 bases remaining between them.

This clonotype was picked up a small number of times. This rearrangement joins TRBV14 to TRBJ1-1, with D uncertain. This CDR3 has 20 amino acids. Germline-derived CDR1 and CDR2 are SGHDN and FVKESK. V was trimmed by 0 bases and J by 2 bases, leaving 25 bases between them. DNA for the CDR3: TGTGCCAGCAGCCAAGAACGAGGGCTCTCAATAATAACGGGTAACACTGAAGCTTTCTTT. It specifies CASSQERGLSIITGNTEAFF.

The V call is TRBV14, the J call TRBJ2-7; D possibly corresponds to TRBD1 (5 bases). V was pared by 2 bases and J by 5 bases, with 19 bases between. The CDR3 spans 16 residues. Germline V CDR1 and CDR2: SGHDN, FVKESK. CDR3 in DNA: TGTGCCAGCAGCCAACCAGGATCCGGTTTAGGGGACGAGCAGTACTTC. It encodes CASSQPGSGLGDEQYF.

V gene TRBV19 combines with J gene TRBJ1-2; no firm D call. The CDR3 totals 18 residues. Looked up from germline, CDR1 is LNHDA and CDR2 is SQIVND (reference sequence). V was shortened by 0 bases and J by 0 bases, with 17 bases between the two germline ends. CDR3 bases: TGTGCCAGTAGTATAGATACCTACAGTCTTCAGGCTAACTATGGCTACACCTTC. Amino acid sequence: CASSIDTYSLQANYGYTF.

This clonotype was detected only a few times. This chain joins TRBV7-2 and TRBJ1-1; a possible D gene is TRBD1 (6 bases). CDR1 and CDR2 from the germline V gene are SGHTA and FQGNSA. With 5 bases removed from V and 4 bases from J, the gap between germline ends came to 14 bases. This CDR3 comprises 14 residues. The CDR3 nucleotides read TGTGCCAGCAGCGGCGTGGGGGGCGGCACTGAAGCTTTCTTT. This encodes CASSGVGGGTEAFF.

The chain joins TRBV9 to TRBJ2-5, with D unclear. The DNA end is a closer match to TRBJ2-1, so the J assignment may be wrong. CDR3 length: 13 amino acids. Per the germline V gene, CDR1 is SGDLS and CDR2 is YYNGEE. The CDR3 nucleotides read TGTGCCAGCAGCGTAAGATTAGTTGATGAGCAGTTCTTC. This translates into CASSVRLVDEQFF.

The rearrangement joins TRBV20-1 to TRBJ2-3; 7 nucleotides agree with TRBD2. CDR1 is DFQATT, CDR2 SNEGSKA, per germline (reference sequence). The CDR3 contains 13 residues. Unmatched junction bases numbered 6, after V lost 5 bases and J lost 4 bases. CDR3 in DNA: TGCAGTGCTGGACTAGTCGCGGCAGATACGCAGTATTTT. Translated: CSAGLVAADTQYF.

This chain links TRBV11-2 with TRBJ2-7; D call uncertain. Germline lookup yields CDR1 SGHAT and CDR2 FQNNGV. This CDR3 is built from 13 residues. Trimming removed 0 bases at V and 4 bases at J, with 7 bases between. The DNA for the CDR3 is TGTGCCAGCAGCTTAGATTGGGGATACGAGCAGTACTTC. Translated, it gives CASSLDWGYEQYF.

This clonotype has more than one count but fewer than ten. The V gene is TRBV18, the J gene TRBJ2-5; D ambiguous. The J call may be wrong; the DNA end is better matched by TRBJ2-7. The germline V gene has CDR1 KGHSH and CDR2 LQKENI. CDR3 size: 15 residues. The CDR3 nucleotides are TGTGCCAGCTCAACTCGGGCGGAGAGCTCCTACGAGCAGTACTTC. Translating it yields CASSTRAESSYEQYF.

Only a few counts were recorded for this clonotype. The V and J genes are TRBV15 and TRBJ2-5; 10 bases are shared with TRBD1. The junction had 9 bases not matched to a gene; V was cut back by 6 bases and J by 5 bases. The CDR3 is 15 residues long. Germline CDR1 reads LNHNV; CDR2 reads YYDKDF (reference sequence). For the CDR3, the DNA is TGTGCCACCAGATCCGGGACAGGGGCTGTTGAGACCCAGTACTTC. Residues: CATRSGTGAVETQYF.

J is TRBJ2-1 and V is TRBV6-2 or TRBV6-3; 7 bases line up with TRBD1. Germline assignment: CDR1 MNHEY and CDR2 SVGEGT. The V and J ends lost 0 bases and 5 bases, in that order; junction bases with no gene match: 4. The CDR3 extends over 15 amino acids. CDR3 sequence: CASSYSMGTDNEQFF. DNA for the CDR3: TGTGCCAGCAGTTACTCGATGGGGACAGACAATGAGCAGTTCTTC.

Here the CDR3 DNA reads TGCAGCACGAATATAGCGGGTCGGAATGAGCAGTTCTTC. Its protein product is CSTNIAGRNEQFF. This chain uses TRBV20-1 with TRBJ2-1, with 7 bases lining up with TRBD2. The CDR3 sequence is 13 residues long. Germline V gene data show CDR1 as DFQATT and CDR2 as SNEGSKA (reference sequence).

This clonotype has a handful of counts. The CDR3 bases are TGTGCCAGCAGTTACGCATCCGGGACAGGGGGTTACCAAGCTAGCACAGATACGCAGTATTTT. It yields the protein CASSYASGTGGYQASTDTQYF. The chain uses TRBV6-5 and TRBJ2-3, with 11 bases fitting TRBD1. This CDR3 contains 21 residues. Germline CDR1 and CDR2: MNHEY and SVGAGI. V dropped 2 bases and J dropped 0; count of bases not matched to a gene: 16.

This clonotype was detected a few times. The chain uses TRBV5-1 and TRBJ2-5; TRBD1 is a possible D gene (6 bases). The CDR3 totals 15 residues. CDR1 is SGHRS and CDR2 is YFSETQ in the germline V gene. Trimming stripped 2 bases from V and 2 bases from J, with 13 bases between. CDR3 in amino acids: CASSFRTELQETQYF. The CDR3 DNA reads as TGCGCCAGCAGCTTTCGGACAGAGCTTCAAGAGACCCAGTACTTC.

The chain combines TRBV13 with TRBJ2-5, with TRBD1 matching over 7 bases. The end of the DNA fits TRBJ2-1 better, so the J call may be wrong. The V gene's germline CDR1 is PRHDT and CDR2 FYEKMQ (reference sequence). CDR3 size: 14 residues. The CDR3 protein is CASSLTTGENEQFF. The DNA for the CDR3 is TGTGCCAGCAGCTTGACTACAGGGGAAAATGAGCAGTTCTTC.

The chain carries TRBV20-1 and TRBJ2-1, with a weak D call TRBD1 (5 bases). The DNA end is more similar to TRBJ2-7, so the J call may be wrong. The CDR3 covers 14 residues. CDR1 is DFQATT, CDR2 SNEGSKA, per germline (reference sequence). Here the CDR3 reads CSVIQGGNSYEQYF. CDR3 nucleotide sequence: TGCAGCGTTATTCAGGGTGGAAACTCCTACGAGCAGTACTTC.

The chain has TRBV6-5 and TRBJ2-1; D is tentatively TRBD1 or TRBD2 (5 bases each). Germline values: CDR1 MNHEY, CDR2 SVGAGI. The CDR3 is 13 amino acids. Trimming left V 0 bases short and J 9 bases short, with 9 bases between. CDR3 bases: TGTGCCAGCAGTTACTCGGCAGGGAGTGAGCAGTTCTTC. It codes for CASSYSAGSEQFF.

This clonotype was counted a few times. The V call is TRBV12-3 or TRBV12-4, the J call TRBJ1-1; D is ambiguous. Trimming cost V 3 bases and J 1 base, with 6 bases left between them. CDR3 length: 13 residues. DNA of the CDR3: TGTGCCAGCAGTTTCCGACCGAACACTGAAGCTTTCTTT. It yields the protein CASSFRPNTEAFF.

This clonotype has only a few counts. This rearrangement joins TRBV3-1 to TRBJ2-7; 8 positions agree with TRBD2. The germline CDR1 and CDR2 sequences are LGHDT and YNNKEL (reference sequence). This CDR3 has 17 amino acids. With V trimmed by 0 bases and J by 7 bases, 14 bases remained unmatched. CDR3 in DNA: TGTGCCAGCAGCCAAGATCCAGCGGGGGCCAACTCGGGGGAGCAGTACTTC. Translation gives CASSQDPAGANSGEQYF.

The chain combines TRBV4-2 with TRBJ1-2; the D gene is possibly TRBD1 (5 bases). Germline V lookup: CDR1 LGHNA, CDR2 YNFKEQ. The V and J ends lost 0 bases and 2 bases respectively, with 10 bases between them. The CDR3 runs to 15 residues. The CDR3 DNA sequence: TGTGCCAGCAGCCAAGATGCGGGGACCAACTATGGCTACACCTTC. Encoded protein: CASSQDAGTNYGYTF.

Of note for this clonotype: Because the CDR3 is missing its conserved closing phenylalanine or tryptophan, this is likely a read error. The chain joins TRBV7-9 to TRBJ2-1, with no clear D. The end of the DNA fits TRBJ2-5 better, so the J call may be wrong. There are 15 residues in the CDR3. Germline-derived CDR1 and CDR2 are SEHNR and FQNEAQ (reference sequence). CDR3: CASSSTDRHGETQYL. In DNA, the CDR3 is TGTGCCAGCAGCTCCACGGACCGGCATGGGGAGACCCAGTACCTC.

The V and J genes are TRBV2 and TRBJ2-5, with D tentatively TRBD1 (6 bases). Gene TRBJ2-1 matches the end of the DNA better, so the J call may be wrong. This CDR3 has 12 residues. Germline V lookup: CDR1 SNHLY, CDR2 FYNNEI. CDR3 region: CASRDSSNEQFF. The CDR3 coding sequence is TGTGCCAGCAGGGACAGTAGCAATGAGCAGTTCTTC.

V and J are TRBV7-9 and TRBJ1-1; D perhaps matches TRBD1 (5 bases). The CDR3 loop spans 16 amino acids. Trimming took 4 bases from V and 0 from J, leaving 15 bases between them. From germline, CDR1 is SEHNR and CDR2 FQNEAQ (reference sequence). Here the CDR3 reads CASSSFPGPVNTEAFF. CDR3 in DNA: TGTGCCAGCAGCTCGTTTCCGGGACCGGTGAACACTGAAGCTTTCTTT.

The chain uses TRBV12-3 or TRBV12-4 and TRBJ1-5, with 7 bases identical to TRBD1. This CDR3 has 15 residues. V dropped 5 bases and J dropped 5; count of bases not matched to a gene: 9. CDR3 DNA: TGTGCCAGCAGTCCAGGGGGTCTGGGGCATCAGCCCCAGCATTTT. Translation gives CASSPGGLGHQPQHF.

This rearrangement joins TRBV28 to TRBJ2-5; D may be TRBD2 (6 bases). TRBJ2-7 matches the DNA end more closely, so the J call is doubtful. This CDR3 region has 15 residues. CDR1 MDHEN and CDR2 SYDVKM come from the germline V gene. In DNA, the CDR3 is TGTGCCAGCAGTTTATGGGGGGGTCGTACCTACGAGCAGTACTTC. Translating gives CASSLWGGRTYEQYF.

This chain's CDR3 is CASSLGPASSGNTIYF. The CDR3 DNA reads TGTGCCAGCAGCTTAGGCCCCGCGAGCTCTGGAAACACCATATATTTT. V usage is TRBV7-2 and J usage is TRBJ1-3, with D hard to call. V was shortened by 1 base and J by 0 bases, with 10 bases between the two germline ends. This CDR3 has 16 amino acids. Germline values: CDR1 SGHTA, CDR2 FQGNSA.

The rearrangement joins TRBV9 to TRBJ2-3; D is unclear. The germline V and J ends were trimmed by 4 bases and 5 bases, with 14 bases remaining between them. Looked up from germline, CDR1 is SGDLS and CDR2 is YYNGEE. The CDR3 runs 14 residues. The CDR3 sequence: CASSLPRELDTQYF. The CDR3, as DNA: TGTGCCAGCAGCTTACCCCGAGAGTTAGATACGCAGTATTTT.